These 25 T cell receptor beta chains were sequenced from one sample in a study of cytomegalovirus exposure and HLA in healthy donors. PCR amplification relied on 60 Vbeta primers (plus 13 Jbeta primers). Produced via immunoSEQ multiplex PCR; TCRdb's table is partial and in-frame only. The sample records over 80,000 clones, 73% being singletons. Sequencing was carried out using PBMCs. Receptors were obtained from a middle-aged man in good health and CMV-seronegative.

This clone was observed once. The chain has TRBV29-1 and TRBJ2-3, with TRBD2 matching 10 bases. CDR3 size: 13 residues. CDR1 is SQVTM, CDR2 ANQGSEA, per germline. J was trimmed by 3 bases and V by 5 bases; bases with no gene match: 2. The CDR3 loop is CSVQAGGTDTQYF. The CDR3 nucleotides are TGCAGCGTTCAAGCGGGGGGGACAGATACGCAGTATTTT.

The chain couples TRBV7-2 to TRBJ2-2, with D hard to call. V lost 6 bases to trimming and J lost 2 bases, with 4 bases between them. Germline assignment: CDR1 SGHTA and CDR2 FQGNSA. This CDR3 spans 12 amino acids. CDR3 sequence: CASRLNTGELFF. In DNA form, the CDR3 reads TGTGCCAGCAGACTTAACACCGGGGAGCTGTTTTTT. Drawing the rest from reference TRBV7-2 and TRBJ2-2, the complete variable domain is GAGVSQSPSNKVTEKGKDVELRCDPISGHTALYWYRQSLGQGLEFLIYFQGNSAPDKSGLPSDRFSAERTGGSVSTLTIQRTQQEDSAVYLCASRLNTGELFFGEGSRLTVL.

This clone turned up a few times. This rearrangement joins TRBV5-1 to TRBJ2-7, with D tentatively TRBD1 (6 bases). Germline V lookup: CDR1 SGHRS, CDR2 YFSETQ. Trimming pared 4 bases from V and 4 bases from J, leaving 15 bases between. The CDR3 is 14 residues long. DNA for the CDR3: TGCGCCAGCAGCCGCGGACAGAGAGAGTACGAGCAGTACTTC. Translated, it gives CASSRGQREYEQYF.

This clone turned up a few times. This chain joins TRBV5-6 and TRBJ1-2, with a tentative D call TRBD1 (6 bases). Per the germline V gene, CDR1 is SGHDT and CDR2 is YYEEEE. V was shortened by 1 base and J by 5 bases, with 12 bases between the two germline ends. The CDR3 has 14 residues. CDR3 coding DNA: TGTGCCAGCAGCTTGATCGGCCAGGGGTATGGCTACACCTTC. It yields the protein CASSLIGQGYGYTF.

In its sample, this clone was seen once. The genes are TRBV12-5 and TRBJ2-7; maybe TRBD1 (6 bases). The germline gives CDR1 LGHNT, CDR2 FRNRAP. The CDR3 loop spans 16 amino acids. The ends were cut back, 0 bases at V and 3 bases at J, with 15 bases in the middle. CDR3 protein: CASGLVLRGGDYEQYF. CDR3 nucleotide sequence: TGTGCTAGTGGTTTGGTACTAAGAGGGGGTGACTACGAGCAGTACTTC.

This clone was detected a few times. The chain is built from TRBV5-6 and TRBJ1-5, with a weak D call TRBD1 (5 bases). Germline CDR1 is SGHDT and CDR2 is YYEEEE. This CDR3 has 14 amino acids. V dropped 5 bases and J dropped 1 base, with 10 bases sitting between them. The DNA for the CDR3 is TGTGCCAGCAGTTCTCGACAGAGCAATCAGCCCCAGCATTTT. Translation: CASSSRQSNQPQHF.

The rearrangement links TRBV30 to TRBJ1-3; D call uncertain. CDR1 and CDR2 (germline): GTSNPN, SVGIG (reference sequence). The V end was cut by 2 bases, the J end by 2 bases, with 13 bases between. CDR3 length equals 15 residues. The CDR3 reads CAWSRSTAAGNTIYF. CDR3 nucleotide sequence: TGTGCCTGGAGTAGGTCTACCGCGGCTGGAAACACCATATATTTT. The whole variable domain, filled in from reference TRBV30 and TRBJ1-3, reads SQTIHQWPATLVQPVGSPLSLECTVEGTSNPNLYWYRQAAGRGLQLLFYSVGIGQISSEVPQNLSASRPQDRQFILSSKKLLLSDSGFYLCAWSRSTAAGNTIYFGEGSWLTVV.

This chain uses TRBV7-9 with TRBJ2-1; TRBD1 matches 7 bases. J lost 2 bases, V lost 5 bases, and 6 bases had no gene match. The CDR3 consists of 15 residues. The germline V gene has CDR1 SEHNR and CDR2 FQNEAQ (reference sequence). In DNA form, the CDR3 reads TGTGCCAGCAGCCACAGGGGAGCCCCCTACAATGAGCAGTTCTTC. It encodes CASSHRGAPYNEQFF.

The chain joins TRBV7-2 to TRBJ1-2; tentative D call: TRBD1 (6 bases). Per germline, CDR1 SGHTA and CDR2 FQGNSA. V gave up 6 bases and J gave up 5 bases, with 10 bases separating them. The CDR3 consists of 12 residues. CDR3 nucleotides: TGTGCCAGCAGTACACAGGGATATGGCTACACCTTC. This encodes CASSTQGYGYTF.

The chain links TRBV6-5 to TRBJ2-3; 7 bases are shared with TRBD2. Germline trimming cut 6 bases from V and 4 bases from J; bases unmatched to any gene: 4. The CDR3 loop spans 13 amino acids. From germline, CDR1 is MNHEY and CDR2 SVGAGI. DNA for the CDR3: TGTGCCAGCAGGGGAGGGGCAGCAGATACGCAGTATTTT. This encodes CASRGGAADTQYF.

The DNA of the CDR3 is TGTGCCAGCAGCTTAAGCCCGGCGGTAAAACTGTTTTTT. This encodes CASSLSPAVKLFF. The genes are TRBV13 and TRBJ1-4, with unresolved D. Deletions cut 2 bases from V and 10 bases from J, with 11 bases between. The CDR3 is 13 residues long. Germline loops: CDR1 PRHDT, CDR2 FYEKMQ (reference sequence).

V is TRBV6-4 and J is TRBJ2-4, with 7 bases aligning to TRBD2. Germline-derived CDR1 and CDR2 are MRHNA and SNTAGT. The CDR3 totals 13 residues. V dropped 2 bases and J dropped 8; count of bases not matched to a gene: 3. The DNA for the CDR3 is TGTGCCAGCAGTGACGGCGGGGGTCACATTCAGTACTTC. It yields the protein CASSDGGGHIQYF.

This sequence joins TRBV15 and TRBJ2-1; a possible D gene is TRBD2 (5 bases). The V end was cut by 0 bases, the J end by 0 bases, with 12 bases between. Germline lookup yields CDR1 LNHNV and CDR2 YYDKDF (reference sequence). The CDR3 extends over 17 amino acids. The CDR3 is CATSRDLAITSYNEQFF. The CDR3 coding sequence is TGTGCCACCAGCAGAGACTTAGCGATTACCTCCTACAATGAGCAGTTCTTC.

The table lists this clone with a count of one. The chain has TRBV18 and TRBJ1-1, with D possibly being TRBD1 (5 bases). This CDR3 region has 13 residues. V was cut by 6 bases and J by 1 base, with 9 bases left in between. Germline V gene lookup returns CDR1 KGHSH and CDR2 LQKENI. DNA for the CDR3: TGTGCCAGCTCGGACGGGGGGAACACTGAAGCTTTCTTT. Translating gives CASSDGGNTEAFF.

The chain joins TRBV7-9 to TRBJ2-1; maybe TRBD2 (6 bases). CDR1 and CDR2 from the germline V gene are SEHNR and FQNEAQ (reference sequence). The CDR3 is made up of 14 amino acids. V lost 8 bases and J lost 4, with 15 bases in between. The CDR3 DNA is TGTGCCAGCCGGGAGAGAGACTCTTACAATGAGCAGTTCTTC. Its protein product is CASRERDSYNEQFF. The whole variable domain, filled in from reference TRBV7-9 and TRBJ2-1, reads DTGVSQNPRHKITKRGQNVTFRCDPISEHNRLYWYRQTLGQGPEFLTYFQNEAQLEKSRLLSDRFSAERPKGSFSTLEIQRTEQGDSAMYLCASRERDSYNEQFFGPGTRLTVL.

CDR3 coding DNA: TGCGCCAGCAGCCAAGAGAAACAGGGGGGCCCTGAAGCTTTCTTT. Its protein is CASSQEKQGGPEAFF. This chain connects TRBV4-1 to TRBJ1-1, with TRBD1 identical over 8 bases. The CDR3 covers 15 residues. The germline V gene encodes CDR1 MGHRA and CDR2 YSYEKL. V was pared by 0 bases and J by 6 bases, with 6 bases of the junction left unmatched.

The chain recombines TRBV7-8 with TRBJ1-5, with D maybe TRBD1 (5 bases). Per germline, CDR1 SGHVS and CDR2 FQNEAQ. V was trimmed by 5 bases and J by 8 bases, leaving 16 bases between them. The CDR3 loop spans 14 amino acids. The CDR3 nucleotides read TGTGCCAGCAGCCCTCTTACGTGGGGGGAGCCCCAGCATTTT. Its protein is CASSPLTWGEPQHF.

The DNA for the CDR3 is TGTGCCAGCAGCCCTTTCAGGGGGCGCGCGGCTTTCTTT. It codes for CASSPFRGRAAFF. The chain links TRBV7-3 to TRBJ1-1; TRBD1 aligns across 8 bases. Germline CDR1 SGHTA, CDR2 FQGTGA. The CDR3 has 13 amino acids. Trimming took 5 bases from V and 11 from J; bases not matched to a gene: 10.

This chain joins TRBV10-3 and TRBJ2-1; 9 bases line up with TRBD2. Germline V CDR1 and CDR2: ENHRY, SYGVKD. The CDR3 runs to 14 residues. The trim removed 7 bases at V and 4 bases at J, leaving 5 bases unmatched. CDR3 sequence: CAINQLAGYNEQFF. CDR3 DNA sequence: TGTGCCATCAATCAGCTAGCGGGGTACAATGAGCAGTTCTTC.

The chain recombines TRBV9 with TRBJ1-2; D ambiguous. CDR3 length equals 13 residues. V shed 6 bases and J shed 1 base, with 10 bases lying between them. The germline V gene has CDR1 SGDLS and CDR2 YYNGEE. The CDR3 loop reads CASNAVGNYGYTF. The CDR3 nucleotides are TGTGCCAGCAACGCGGTGGGTAACTATGGCTACACCTTC.

Here the CDR3 DNA reads TGTGCCAGCAGCTTTTACAGCTCAGGCCGAAACACCATATATTTT. It codes for CASSFYSSGRNTIYF. This chain uses TRBV7-9 with TRBJ1-3; D unresolved. Trimming removed 3 bases from V and 5 bases from J, with 14 bases in between. Looked up from germline, CDR1 is SEHNR and CDR2 is FQNEAQ (reference sequence). The CDR3 sequence is 15 residues long.

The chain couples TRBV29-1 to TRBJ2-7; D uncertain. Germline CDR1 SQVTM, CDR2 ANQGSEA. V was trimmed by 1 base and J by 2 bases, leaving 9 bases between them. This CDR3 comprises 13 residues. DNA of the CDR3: TGCAGCGTTGAAGTCACGGGTACCTACGAGCAGTACTTC. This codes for CSVEVTGTYEQYF.

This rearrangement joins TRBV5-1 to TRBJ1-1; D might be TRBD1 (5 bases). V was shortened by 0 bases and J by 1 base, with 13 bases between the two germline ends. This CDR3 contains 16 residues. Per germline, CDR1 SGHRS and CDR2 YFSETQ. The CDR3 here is CASSLDPQGSNTEAFF. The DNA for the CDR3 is TGCGCCAGCAGCTTGGATCCGCAGGGATCGAACACTGAAGCTTTCTTT. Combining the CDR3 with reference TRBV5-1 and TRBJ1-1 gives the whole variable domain KAGVTQTPRYLIKTRGQQVTLSCSPISGHRSVSWYQQTPGQGLQFLFEYFSETQRNKGNFPGRFSGRQFSNSRSEMNVSTLELGDSALYLCASSLDPQGSNTEAFFGQGTRLTVV.

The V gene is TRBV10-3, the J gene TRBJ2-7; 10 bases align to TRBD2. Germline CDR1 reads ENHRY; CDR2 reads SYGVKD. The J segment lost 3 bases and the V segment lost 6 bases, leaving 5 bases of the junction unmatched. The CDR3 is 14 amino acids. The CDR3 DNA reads TGTGCCATCAGCCGGACTAGCGGCAACTACGAGCAGTACTTC. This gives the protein CAISRTSGNYEQYF.

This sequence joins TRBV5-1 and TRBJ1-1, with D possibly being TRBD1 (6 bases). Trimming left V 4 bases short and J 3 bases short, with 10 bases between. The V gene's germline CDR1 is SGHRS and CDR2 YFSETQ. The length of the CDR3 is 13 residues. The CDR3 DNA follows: TGCGCCAGCAGCGGACAGACTTACACTGAAGCTTTCTTT. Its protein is CASSGQTYTEAFF.